This T cell receptor (beta chain) comes out of a study of cytomegalovirus exposure and HLA in healthy donors. Primers included in the PCR were 60 Vbeta and 13 Jbeta primers. Data came from immunoSEQ multiplex PCR; TCRdb stores just in-frame clones and leaves some out. The sample shows about 170,000 clones, over 60% of them seen only once. The TCR comes from a female donor in good health and CMV-seronegative. Sequencing was done on a sample of PBMCs.

In nucleotides, the CDR3 is TGTGCCAGCAGCCCCTTGCCAGGGGGTACTGCTGGAAACACCATATATTTT. Protein product: CASSPLPGGTAGNTIYF. The chain recombines TRBV5-5 with TRBJ1-3; 7 bases are a match to TRBD1. Germline CDR1 reads SGHKS; CDR2 reads YYEKEE (reference sequence). CDR3 length: 17 amino acids. Losses at the gene ends were 4 bases for V and 2 bases for J; bases not matched to a gene: 12.